This record covers a single T cell receptor (beta chain). Its target is not known. The entry originates in a study of beta chain features in type 1 diabetes. Germline-derived CDR1 and CDR2 are SGHTA and FQGNSA. This CDR3 contains 14 residues. V trimming: 5 bases; J trimming: 3 bases; junction bases outside the gene matches: 7. The investigators reverse transcribed all of the isolated RNA, so they sequenced expressed TCRB transcripts. TCRdb's copy holds only in-frame clones and misses some; the assay was immunoSEQ multiplex PCR. The table lists some 350,000 clones, over 8.5% of them singletons. Study results and limitations: A moderate, significant TCRB CDR3 shortening appeared in type 1 diabetes across four CD4+ subsets.

The specimen was central memory CD4+ T cells from blood. This chain links TRBV7-2 with TRBJ2-7; 7 nucleotides match TRBD2. The TCR originated in a man aged 30 to 39 with type 1 diabetes. The CDR3 DNA sequence: TGTGCCAGCAGCGAAGCGGGATTTGACTACGAGCAGTACTTC. This translates into CASSEAGFDYEQYF.